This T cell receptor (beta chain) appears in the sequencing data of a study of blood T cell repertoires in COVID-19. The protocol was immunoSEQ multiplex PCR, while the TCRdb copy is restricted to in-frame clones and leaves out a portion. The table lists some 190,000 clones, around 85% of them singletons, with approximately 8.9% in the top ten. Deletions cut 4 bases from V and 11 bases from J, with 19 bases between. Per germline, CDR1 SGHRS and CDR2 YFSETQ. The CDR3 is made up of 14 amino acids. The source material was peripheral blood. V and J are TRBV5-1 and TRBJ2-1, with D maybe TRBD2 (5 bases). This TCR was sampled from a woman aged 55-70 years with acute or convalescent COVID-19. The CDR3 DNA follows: TGCGCCAGCAGCCTTAGCGATGGGGTTTTAAAGCAGTTCTTC. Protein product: CASSLSDGVLKQFF. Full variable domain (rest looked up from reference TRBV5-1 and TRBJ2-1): KAGVTQTPRYLIKTRGQQVTLSCSPISGHRSVSWYQQTPGQGLQFLFEYFSETQRNKGNFPGRFSGRQFSNSRSEMNVSTLELGDSALYLCASSLSDGVLKQFFGPGTRLTVL.